This T cell receptor beta chain was found in a study of blood T cell repertoires in COVID-19. Turning to the study itself: Donors in the United States, Italy and Spain gave samples during acute or convalescent COVID-19. PBMCs, B-cell-depleted T cells, or T cells provided the cDNA or gDNA that made up the material.

Followed longitudinally, the Seattle patients had been enrolled during active infection. Trimming took 8 bases from V and 6 from J; bases not matched to a gene: 14. CDR1 and CDR2 (germline): SQVTM, ANQGSEA. The CDR3 runs to 15 residues. Authors' analysis steps: Amplification of reference gene primers was used by the study to estimate nucleated cell counts. Sequencing used immunoSEQ multiplex PCR; TCRdb keeps in-frame clones, though not all of them. The V and J calls and clone size were taken over from that table, and D and trimming were inferred from the DNA. Of more than 85,000 clones listed, about nine tenths are singletons.

The sequenced sample consisted of peripheral blood. The clonotype was recovered from a woman aged 45-65 years with COVID-19, enrolled during active disease. This sequence joins TRBV29-1 and TRBJ2-1; 9 nucleotides align to TRBD1. The CDR3 reads CSFNRDRESPNEQFF. Here the CDR3 DNA reads TGCAGCTTCAACCGGGACAGGGAGTCCCCCAATGAGCAGTTCTTC.